A single T cell receptor (beta chain) is shown here with its context. In germline, CDR1 is SGDLS, CDR2 YYNGEE. V gave up 5 bases and J gave up 0 bases, with 11 bases separating them. The CDR3 contains 15 residues. Authors' data handling: Reference gene primer amplification yielded estimated nucleated cell counts. Generated by immunoSEQ multiplex PCR, the TCRdb table keeps only in-frame clones and is missing some. Clone size and V and J calls were adopted from that table, with D and trimming inferred from the DNA. Among 300,000 to 450,000 clones listed, 85% were seen once. These data originate in a study of blood T cell repertoires in COVID-19. Across the whole study: Whether acute or convalescent, the COVID-19 samples came from the United States, Italy and Spain. PBMCs, B-cell-depleted T cells, or T cells were the source of the cDNA or gDNA that made up the material.

What was sequenced was peripheral blood. The origin of this receptor is a woman aged 18 to 35 with acute or convalescent COVID-19. V usage is TRBV9 and J usage is TRBJ2-2; D not resolved. In DNA form, the CDR3 reads TGTGCCAGCAGTGGCCCAATGGCGAACACCGGGGAGCTGTTTTTT. Its protein is CASSGPMANTGELFF.